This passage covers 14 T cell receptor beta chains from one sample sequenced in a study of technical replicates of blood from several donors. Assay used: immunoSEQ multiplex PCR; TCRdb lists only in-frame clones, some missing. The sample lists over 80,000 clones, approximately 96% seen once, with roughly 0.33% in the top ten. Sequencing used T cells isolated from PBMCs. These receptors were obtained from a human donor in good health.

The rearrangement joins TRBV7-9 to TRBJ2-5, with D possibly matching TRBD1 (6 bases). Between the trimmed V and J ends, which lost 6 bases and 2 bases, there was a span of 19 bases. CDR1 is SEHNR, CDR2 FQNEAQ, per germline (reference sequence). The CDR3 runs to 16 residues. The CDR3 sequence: CASRGKQQGVQETQYF. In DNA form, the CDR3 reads TGTGCCAGCAGGGGGAAGCAACAGGGTGTGCAAGAGACCCAGTACTTC. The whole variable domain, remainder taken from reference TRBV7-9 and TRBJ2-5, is DTGVSQNPRHKITKRGQNVTFRCDPISEHNRLYWYRQTLGQGPEFLTYFQNEAQLEKSRLLSDRFSAERPKGSFSTLEIQRTEQGDSAMYLCASRGKQQGVQETQYFGPGTRLLVL.

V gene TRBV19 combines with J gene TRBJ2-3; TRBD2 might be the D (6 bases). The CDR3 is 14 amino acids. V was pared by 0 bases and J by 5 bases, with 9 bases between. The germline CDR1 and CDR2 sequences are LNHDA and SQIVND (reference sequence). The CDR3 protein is CASSIDTGVDTQYF. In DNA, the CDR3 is TGTGCCAGTAGTATAGATACGGGGGTAGATACGCAGTATTTT.

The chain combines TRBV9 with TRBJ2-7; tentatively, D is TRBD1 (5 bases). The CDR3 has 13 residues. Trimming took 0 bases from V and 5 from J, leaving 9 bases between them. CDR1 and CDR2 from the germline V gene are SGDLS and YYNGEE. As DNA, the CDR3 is TGTGCCAGCAGCGTAGCCAGGGCGGACGAGCAGTACTTC. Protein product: CASSVARADEQYF. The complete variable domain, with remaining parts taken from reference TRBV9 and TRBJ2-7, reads DSGVTQTPKHLITATGQRVTLRCSPRSGDLSVYWYQQSLDQGLQFLIQYYNGEERAKGNILERFSAQQFPDLHSELNLSSLELGDSALYFCASSVARADEQYFGPGTRLTVT.

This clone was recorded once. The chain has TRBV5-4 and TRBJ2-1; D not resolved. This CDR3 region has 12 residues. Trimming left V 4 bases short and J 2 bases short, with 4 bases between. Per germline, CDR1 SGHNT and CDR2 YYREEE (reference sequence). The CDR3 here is CASSQTYNEQFF. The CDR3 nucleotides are TGTGCCAGCAGCCAGACCTACAATGAGCAGTTCTTC.

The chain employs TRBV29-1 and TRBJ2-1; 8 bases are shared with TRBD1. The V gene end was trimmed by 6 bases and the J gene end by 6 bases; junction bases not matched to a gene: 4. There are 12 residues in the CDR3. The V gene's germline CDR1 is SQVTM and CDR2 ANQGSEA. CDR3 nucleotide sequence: TGCAGCGTGCTACAGGGGGGCAATGAGCAGTTCTTC. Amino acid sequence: CSVLQGGNEQFF.

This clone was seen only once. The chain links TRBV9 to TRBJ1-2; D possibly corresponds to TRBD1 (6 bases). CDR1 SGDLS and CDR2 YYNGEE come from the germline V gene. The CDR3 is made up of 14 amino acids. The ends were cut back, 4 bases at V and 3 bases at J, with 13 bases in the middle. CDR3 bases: TGTGCCAGCAGCCTACAGGGAGAGGACTATGGCTACACCTTC. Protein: CASSLQGEDYGYTF.

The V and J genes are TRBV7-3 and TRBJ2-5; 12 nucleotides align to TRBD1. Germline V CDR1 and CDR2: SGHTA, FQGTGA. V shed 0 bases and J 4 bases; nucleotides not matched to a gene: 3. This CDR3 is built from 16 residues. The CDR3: CASSLTGQGASETQYF. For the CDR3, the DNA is TGTGCCAGCAGCTTAACGGGACAGGGGGCTTCAGAGACCCAGTACTTC.

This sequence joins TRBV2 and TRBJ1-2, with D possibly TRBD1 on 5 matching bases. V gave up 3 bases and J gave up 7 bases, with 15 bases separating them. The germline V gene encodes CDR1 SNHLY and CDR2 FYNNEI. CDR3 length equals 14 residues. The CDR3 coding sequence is TGTGCCAGCAGTGAGGCAGGGCGCCCATCTGGCTACACCTTC. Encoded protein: CASSEAGRPSGYTF.

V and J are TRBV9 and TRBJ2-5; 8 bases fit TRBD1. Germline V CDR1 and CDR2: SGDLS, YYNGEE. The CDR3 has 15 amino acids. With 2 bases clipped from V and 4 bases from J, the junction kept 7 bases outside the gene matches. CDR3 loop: CASSVEPGQAETQYF. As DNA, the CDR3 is TGTGCCAGCAGCGTGGAACCGGGACAGGCAGAGACCCAGTACTTC.

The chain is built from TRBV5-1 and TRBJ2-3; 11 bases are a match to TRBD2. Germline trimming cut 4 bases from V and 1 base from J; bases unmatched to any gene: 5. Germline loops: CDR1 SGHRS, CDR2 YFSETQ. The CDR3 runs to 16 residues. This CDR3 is CASSAVAGGGTDTQYF. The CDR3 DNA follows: TGCGCCAGCAGCGCTGTAGCGGGAGGGGGCACAGATACGCAGTATTTT.

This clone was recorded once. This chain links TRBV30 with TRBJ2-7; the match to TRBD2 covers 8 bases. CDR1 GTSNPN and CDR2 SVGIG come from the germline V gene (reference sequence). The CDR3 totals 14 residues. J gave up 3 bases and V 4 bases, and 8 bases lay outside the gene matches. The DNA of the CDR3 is TGTGCCTGGAATCCGGGAGGGGAGTTCTACGAGCAGTACTTC. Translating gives CAWNPGGEFYEQYF. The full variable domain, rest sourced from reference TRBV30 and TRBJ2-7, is SQTIHQWPATLVQPVGSPLSLECTVEGTSNPNLYWYRQAAGRGLQLLFYSVGIGQISSEVPQNLSASRPQDRQFILSSKKLLLSDSGFYLCAWNPGGEFYEQYFGPGTRLTVT.

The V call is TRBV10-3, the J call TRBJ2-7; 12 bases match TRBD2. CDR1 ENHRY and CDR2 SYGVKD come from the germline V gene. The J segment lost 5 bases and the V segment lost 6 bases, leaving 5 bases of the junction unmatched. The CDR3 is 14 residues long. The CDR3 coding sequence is TGTGCCATCAGGCAGACTAGCGGGAGTAACGAGCAGTACTTC. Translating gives CAIRQTSGSNEQYF.

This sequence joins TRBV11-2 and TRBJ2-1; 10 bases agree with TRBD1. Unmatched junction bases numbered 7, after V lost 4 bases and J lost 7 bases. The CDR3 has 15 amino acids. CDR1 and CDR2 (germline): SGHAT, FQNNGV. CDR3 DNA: TGTGCCAGCAGCTCCGGGACAGGGGCGACAAATGAGCAGTTCTTC. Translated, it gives CASSSGTGATNEQFF. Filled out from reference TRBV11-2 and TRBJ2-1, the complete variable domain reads EAGVAQSPRYKIIEKRQSVAFWCNPISGHATLYWYQQILGQGPKLLIQFQNNGVVDDSQLPKDRFSAERLKGVDSTLKIQPAKLEDSAVYLCASSSGTGATNEQFFGPGTRLTVL.

The CDR3 DNA is TGTGCCAGCAGCTTGGGCAGGAGGATCCAAGAGACCCAGTACTTC. Its translation is CASSLGRRIQETQYF. V gene TRBV5-6 combines with J gene TRBJ2-5; D may be TRBD2 (5 bases). The CDR3 spans 15 residues. Germline V lookup: CDR1 SGHDT, CDR2 YYEEEE. V was clipped by 0 bases and J by 1 base, with 10 bases between them.